Described below is a single T cell receptor (beta chain) sequence and its context. Its antigen is not yet known. No base qualities exist here, and no much larger clone lies one base off it. Each collaborating institution followed its own protocols to collect whole blood in K2EDTA tubes. Collaborator samples were shipped for TCRbeta analysis as frozen whole blood, isolated PBMCs, or DNA extracted from either sample type. The CDR3 measures 16 amino acids from cysteine to phenylalanine. Only the CDR3 portion is preserved as DNA: 48 bases, with reading frame beginning at the first base. V ends up 4 bases short and J 2 bases short, with an unmatched junction base count of 5. Taken from the germline V gene (reference sequence), the CDR1 and CDR2 loops are LGHDT and YNNKEL. This specimen comes from a study of blood T cell repertoires in COVID-19 (dated by TCRdb to about 2020). With regard to the full study: The collaborator samples originated in the United States, Italy and Spain and spanned the acute and convalescent phases of COVID-19. The prospective study material was composed of cDNA or gDNA derived from T cells, B-cell-depleted T cells, or PBMCs. The dataset comprised deeply sampled blood TCRbeta repertoires from subjects exposed to, actively infected with, or recovered from COVID-19. The repertoires were released in a freely available public database meant as a resource for research on the immune response to SARS-CoV-2. The samples were drawn from the first 160 participants of the ongoing ImmuneRACE study and from 1,254 subjects provided by 6 global collaborators. A de-identified subject ID, COVID-19 status, age in years and sex were almost always included in the sample metadata. Where available, HLA class I and class II types were obtained from metadata supplied by the sample provider rather than from assay-based typing.

TCRbeta CDR3 regions were amplified from genomic DNA by means of the immunoSEQ Assay, a bias-controlled multiplex PCR. As for the original processing: The number of nucleated cells in each sample was estimated from the amplification of reference gene primers within the assay. Sequence reads were collapsed and filtered to measure the absolute abundance of every unique TCRbeta CDR3 rearrangement. For each sample, productive Simpson clonality was calculated by taking the square root of Simpson's diversity index across productive rearrangements. TCRdb carries this immuneACCESS record with in-frame sequences only. Its versions omit some clonotypes, under half of them owing to an unresolved V gene in the studies checked, with the rest unexplained. The DNA gave D and trimming, while V, J and clone size come from that table. In this sample the table shows under 250,000 clones, roughly 85% of which occur a single time. The ten largest account for 3% of the sample.

Study-wide conclusions, independent of this receptor: The quantity of clinical and demographic metadata differed by source and by participant and was supplied without curation.

The sequence came from a man between 18 and 35 years old with active or convalescent COVID-19. The V and J segments used are TRBV3-1 (or the pseudogene TRBV3-2) and TRBJ1-3; 10 bases in the middle match TRBD1. What was sequenced was peripheral blood. CDR3 protein: CASSPRDRGTGNTIYF. DNA sequence: TGTGCCAGCAGCCCGAGGGACAGGGGAACTGGAAACACCATATATTTT.